This entry describes one T cell receptor (beta chain). Antigen: not known. These data belong to a study of T cell responses to AZD1222 COVID-19 vaccine. Overall study results and limits: Regions 160-218 and 743-854 held dominance among vaccine-associated CD4 TCRs, which spanned spike.

The CDR3 covers 13 residues. Germline CDR1 LGHNA, CDR2 YSLEER. V was pared by 0 bases and J by 8 bases, with 10 bases between. The repertoire was sequenced with immunoSEQ multiplex PCR; TCRdb's copy has only in-frame clones and lacks some. The table shows more than 100,000 clones, with roughly 87% occurring only once. Analysis merged second doses at about 4 or about 12 weeks. The rearrangement links TRBV4-3 to TRBJ1-2, with D unresolved. Sequencing was performed on peripheral blood, taken 28 days after the second AZD1222 dose. This sequence was found in an adult who received the AZD1222 COVID-19 vaccine. The CDR3 DNA reads as TGCGCCAGCAGCCAAGATCGCCGCTTCGGCTACACCTTC. Its protein is CASSQDRRFGYTF.